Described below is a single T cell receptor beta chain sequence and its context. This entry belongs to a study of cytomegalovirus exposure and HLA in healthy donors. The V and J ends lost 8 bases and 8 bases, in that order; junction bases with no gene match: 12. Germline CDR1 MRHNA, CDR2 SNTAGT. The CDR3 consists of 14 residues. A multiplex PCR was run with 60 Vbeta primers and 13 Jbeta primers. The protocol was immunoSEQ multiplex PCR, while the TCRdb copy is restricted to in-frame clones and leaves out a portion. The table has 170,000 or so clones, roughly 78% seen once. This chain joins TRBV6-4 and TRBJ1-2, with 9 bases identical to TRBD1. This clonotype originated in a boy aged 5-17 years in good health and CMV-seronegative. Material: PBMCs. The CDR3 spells CASRLDRGSGGYTF. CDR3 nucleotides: TGTGCCAGCCGACTGGACAGGGGCTCGGGGGGCTACACCTTC.